This TCR beta chain was found in a study of technical replicates of blood from several donors. The data were produced by immunoSEQ multiplex PCR, yet TCRdb's version contains in-frame clones alone and is incomplete. The profile shows approximately 52,000 clones, about 86% of them singletons. The CDR3 runs 13 residues. V was cut by 3 bases and J by 4 bases, with 4 bases left in between. The germline gives CDR1 SGHTA, CDR2 FQGNSA. What was sequenced was PBMCs. The sequence derives from a human donor in good health. Some clones in this sample may be carry-over from other donors' samples. This sequence joins TRBV7-2 and TRBJ1-6; D remains unclear. The CDR3 sequence: CASSFQYNSPLHF. CDR3 nucleotide sequence: TGTGCCAGCAGCTTTCAATATAATTCACCCCTCCACTTT. The full variable domain, completed using reference TRBV7-2 and TRBJ1-6, is GAGVSQSPSNKVTEKGKDVELRCDPISGHTALYWYRQSLGQGLEFLIYFQGNSAPDKSGLPSDRFSAERTGGSVSTLTIQRTQQEDSAVYLCASSFQYNSPLHFGNGTRLTVT.